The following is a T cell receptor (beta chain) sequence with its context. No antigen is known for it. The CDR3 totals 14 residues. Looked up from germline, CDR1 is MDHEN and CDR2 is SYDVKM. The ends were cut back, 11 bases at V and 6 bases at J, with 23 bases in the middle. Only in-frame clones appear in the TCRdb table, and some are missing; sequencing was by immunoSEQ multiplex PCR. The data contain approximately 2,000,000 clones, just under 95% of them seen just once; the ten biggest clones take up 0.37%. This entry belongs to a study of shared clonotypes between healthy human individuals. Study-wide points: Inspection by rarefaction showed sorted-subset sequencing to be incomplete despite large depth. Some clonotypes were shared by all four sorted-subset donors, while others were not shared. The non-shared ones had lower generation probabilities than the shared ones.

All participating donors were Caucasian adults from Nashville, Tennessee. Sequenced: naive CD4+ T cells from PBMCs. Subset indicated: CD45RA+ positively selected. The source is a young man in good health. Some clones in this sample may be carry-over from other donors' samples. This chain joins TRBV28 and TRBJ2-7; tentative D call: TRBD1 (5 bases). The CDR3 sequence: CAVLGVGLKREQYF. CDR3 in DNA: TGTGCCGTGCTAGGGGTGGGCCTCAAACGCGAGCAGTACTTC.